The present T cell receptor beta chain was sequenced within a study of naive and memory T cell subsets. TCR cDNA received a 3' ligated oligonucleotide that carried a UMI. Input was roughly 1 to 1000 ng of DNase-treated total RNA without cell sorting. Trimming removed 3 bases at V and 4 bases at J, with 4 bases between. Germline loops: CDR1 SGHTA, CDR2 FQGNSA. CDR3 size: 12 residues. Ligated cDNA underwent four rounds of PCR with nested alpha and beta constant region primers and SP2. For blood and skin samples, reverse transcription used TCR alpha and beta constant primers. TCRdb passed the 5' RACE reads through MiXCR, listing each CDR3 protein once. The sample has about 56,000 distinct CDR3 sequences, 6% to 8% seen once.

V and J are TRBV7-2 and TRBJ2-1; D is uncertain. This clonotype was obtained from a female donor in good health. The CDR3 loop reads CASSFLYNEQFF. The CDR3 nucleotides are TGTGCCAGCAGCTTTTTATACAATGAGCAGTTCTTC.